This TCR beta chain was sequenced during a study of T cells after yellow fever vaccination. Points from the study as a whole: Post-booster samples contained most primary-vaccination clones (approximately 96% CD4, roughly 88% CD8).

This clonotype was seen repeatedly, ten times or more. Its target is unknown. TCRdb reanalysed the 5' RACE reads using MiXCR and keeps one entry per CDR3 protein. Among 60,000 to 85,000 distinct CDR3 sequences listed, under 8% were seen once. V lost 0 bases, J lost 3 bases, and 2 bases stayed unmatched. This CDR3 comprises 16 residues. Germline V gene sequence: CDR1 MNHEY, CDR2 SVGAGI. The sample consisted of CD8+ T cells sorted from PBMCs, taken around 45 days after the first yellow fever vaccination. V and J are TRBV6-5 and TRBJ2-1; 10 nucleotides line up with TRBD2. This TCR came from a man between 18 and 35 years old who received the YFV17D yellow fever vaccine. The CDR3 DNA reads as TGTGCCAGCAGTTACTCGCCTAGCGGGGGCTACAATGAGCAGTTCTTC. It is translated as CASSYSPSGGYNEQFF.